This entry is about one TCR beta chain. Libraries were prepared by immunoSEQ multiplex PCR; TCRdb keeps only in-frame clonotypes and omits some of them. The table records 100,000 or so clones, approximately 80% of them present only once. This sample is drawn from a study of PD-1 blockade in mismatch repair-deficient tumors. The TCR comes from an adult with mismatch repair-deficient cancer. The material was peripheral blood, obtained about eight months after starting pembrolizumab.

The CDR3 bases are TGTGCCAGCAGCTCGAGACTACTAGCGGGGGGGAATGAGCAGTTCTTC. It yields the protein CASSSRLLAGGNEQFF. The genes are TRBV11-2 and TRBJ2-1; TRBD2 matches at 13 bases. Germline CDR1 reads SGHAT; CDR2 reads FQNNGV. J lost 7 bases, V lost 4 bases, and 7 bases had no gene match. This CDR3 is 16 amino acids long.